Listed below are T cell receptor beta chains from one sample, sequenced in a study of regulatory T cells in long-lasting Graves disease. TCRdb called the multiplex PCR reads again in MiXCR, with one record for every CDR3 protein. This table has roughly 500,000 distinct CDR3 sequences, about 22% appearing once. Material: peripheral blood mononuclear cells (PBMCs), obtained when the disease was refractory, from a patient treated with antithyroid drugs. The receptors come from a female donor with Graves disease. The CDR3 runs from the conserved cysteine through the conserved F or W. The D gene is left open where the match is weak. Clone size is stated in some rows and not others, as once, few, many or a class when expanded.

v_gene: TRBV6-2/TRBV6-3
d_gene: .
j_gene: TRBJ1-5
abundance: few
CDR3nt: TGTGCCAGCAGTTACTCGGGGTTTTATAGCAATCAGCCCCAGCATTTT
CDR3aa: CASSYSGFYSNQPQHF

v_gene: TRBV2
d_gene: .
j_gene: TRBJ1-4
abundance: many
CDR3nt: TGTGCCAGCAGTGAGCCGTTCTCGGGACCTAATGAAAAACTGTTTTTT
CDR3aa: CASSEPFSGPNEKLFF

v_gene: TRBV28
d_gene: TRBD2
j_gene: TRBJ2-7
abundance: many
CDR3nt: TGTGCCAGCAGTTTATCTCCGGGAGGAGGGGACGAGCAGTACTTC
CDR3aa: CASSLSPGGGDEQYF

v_gene: TRBV10-3
d_gene: .
j_gene: TRBJ1-5
abundance: .
CDR3nt: TGTGCCGTCAGGTCAGGCGATCAGCCCCAGCATTTT
CDR3aa: CAVRSGDQPQHF

v_gene: TRBV13
d_gene: .
j_gene: TRBJ2-2
abundance: .
CDR3nt: TGTGCCAGCAGCCCCAGGACCCACACCGGGGAGCTGTTTTTT
CDR3aa: CASSPRTHTGELFF

v_gene: TRBV3-1
d_gene: .
j_gene: TRBJ1-4
abundance: few
CDR3nt: TGTGCCAGCAGCCAAGGCGCGTCCGTTGCAACTAATGAAAAACTGTTTTTT
CDR3aa: CASSQGASVATNEKLFF

v_gene: TRBV12-5
d_gene: TRBD1
j_gene: TRBJ2-3
abundance: .
CDR3nt: TGTGCTAGTGGTTTAGGGACAGGCCTAAGCACAGATACGCAGTATTTT
CDR3aa: CASGLGTGLSTDTQYF

v_gene: TRBV7-9
d_gene: .
j_gene: TRBJ2-5
abundance: many
CDR3nt: TGTGCCAGCAGCCGATCCGGCGAGACCCAGTACTTC
CDR3aa: CASSRSGETQYF

v_gene: TRBV29-1
d_gene: .
j_gene: TRBJ1-1
abundance: .
CDR3nt: TGCAGCGTTGAAAGGGGAAACGGGGATGAAGCTTTCTTT
CDR3aa: CSVERGNGDEAFF

v_gene: TRBV2
d_gene: .
j_gene: TRBJ2-3
abundance: many
CDR3nt: TGTGCCAGCGTACGCCTGGAGTCCTATACGCAGTATTTT
CDR3aa: CASVRLESYTQYF

v_gene: TRBV6-5
d_gene: TRBD2
j_gene: TRBJ2-5
abundance: many
CDR3nt: TGTGCCAGCAGTTACTTGCGGGAGTACGAGACCCAGTACTTC
CDR3aa: CASSYLREYETQYF

v_gene: TRBV7-9
d_gene: .
j_gene: TRBJ2-3
abundance: .
CDR3nt: TGTGCCAGCAACTTAGGGCGAGGGACGCAGTATTTT
CDR3aa: CASNLGRGTQYF

v_gene: TRBV14
d_gene: .
j_gene: TRBJ1-2
abundance: .
CDR3nt: TGTGCCAGCAGCCAAGTATTTGCCTATGGCTACACCTTC
CDR3aa: CASSQVFAYGYTF

v_gene: TRBV28
d_gene: .
j_gene: TRBJ2-7
abundance: .
CDR3nt: TGTGCCAGCAGTTTATTGGTTTGGGGCGGCTCCTACGAGCAGTACTTC
CDR3aa: CASSLLVWGGSYEQYF

v_gene: TRBV5-6
d_gene: .
j_gene: TRBJ1-1
abundance: many
CDR3nt: TGTGCCAGCAGCTTAAGCCCAACTGAAGCTTTCTTT
CDR3aa: CASSLSPTEAFF

v_gene: TRBV4-1
d_gene: TRBD1
j_gene: TRBJ1-4
abundance: many
CDR3nt: TGCGCCAGCAGCCAGACAGGGACCAATGAAAAACTGTTTTTT
CDR3aa: CASSQTGTNEKLFF

v_gene: TRBV7-2
d_gene: TRBD1
j_gene: TRBJ1-4
abundance: .
CDR3nt: TGTGCCAGCAGCTCACCGGGACAGGGGAATGAAAAACTGTCTTTT
CDR3aa: CASSSPGQGNEKLSF

v_gene: TRBV28
d_gene: TRBD1
j_gene: TRBJ1-2
abundance: many
CDR3nt: TGTGCCACCAATCCCGGGACAGGTACCCCTTATGGCTACACCTTC
CDR3aa: CATNPGTGTPYGYTF

v_gene: TRBV25-1
d_gene: .
j_gene: TRBJ1-1
abundance: few
CDR3nt: TGTGCCAGCAGTGAACCCGCACAGGGTTACACTGAAGCTTTCTTT
CDR3aa: CASSEPAQGYTEAFF

v_gene: TRBV7-9
d_gene: .
j_gene: TRBJ1-1
abundance: .
CDR3nt: TGTGCCAGCAATAGGGGAGATGATGAAGCTTTCTTT
CDR3aa: CASNRGDDEAFF

v_gene: TRBV10-2
d_gene: TRBD1
j_gene: TRBJ1-2
abundance: .
CDR3nt: TGCGCCAGCAGTCGTTGGGACAGGTCAAACTATGGCTACACCTTC
CDR3aa: CASSRWDRSNYGYTF

v_gene: TRBV30
d_gene: .
j_gene: TRBJ2-7
abundance: .
CDR3nt: TGTGCCTGGAGTGGCCCCCTAAGCTCCTACGAGCAGTACTTC
CDR3aa: CAWSGPLSSYEQYF

v_gene: TRBV29-1
d_gene: TRBD2
j_gene: TRBJ2-1
abundance: few
CDR3nt: TGCAGCGTTGTAGGAGGACTAGCGGGTCGCTCCTACAATGAGCAGTTCTTC
CDR3aa: CSVVGGLAGRSYNEQFF

v_gene: TRBV19
d_gene: .
j_gene: TRBJ1-2
abundance: .
CDR3nt: TGTGCCAGTAGTATAGACGGCGCCTACTATGGCTACACCTTC
CDR3aa: CASSIDGAYYGYTF